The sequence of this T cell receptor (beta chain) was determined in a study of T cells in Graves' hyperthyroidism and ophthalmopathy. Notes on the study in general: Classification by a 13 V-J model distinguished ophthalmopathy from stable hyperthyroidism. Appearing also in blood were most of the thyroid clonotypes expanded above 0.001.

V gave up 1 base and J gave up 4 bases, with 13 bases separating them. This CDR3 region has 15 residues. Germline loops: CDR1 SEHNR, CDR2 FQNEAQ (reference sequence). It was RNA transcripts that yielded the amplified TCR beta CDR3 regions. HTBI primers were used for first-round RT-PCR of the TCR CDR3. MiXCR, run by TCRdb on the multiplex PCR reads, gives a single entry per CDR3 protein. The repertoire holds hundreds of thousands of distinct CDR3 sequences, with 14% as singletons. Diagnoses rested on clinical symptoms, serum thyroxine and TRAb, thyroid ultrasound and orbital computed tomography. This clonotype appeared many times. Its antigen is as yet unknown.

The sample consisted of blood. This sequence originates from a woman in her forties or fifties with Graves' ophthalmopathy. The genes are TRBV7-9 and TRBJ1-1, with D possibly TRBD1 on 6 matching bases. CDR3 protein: CASSLGDRFATEAFF. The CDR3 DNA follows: TGTGCCAGCAGCTTAGGAGACAGGTTTGCCACTGAAGCTTTCTTT.